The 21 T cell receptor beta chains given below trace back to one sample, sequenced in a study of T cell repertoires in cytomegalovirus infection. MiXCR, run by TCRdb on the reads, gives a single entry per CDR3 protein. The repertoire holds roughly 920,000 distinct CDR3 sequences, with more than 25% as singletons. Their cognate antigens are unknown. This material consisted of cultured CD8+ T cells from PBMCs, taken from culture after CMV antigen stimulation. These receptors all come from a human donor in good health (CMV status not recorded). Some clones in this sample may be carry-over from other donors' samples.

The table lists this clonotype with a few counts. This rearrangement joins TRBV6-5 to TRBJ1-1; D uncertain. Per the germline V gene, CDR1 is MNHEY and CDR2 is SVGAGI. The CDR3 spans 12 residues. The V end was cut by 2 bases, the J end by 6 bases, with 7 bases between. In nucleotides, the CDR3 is TGTGCCAGCAGTTACCCCCAGGCTGAAGCTTTCTTT. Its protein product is CASSYPQAEAFF.

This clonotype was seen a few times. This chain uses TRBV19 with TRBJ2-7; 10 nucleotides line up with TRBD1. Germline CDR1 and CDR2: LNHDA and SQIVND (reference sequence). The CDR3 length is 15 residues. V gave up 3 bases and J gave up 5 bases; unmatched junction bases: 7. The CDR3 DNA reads TGTGCCAGTAGTATCGGGACAGGGGCGCTCAACGAGCAGTACTTC. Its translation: CASSIGTGALNEQYF.

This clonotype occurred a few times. In DNA, the CDR3 is TGTGCCAGCAGTCCTATCCCGGGACTGGGGGAGAAAGGCTACGAGCAGTACGTC. It encodes CASSPIPGLGEKGYEQYV. The chain joins TRBV28 to TRBJ2-7, with D tentatively TRBD2 (6 bases). V dropped 5 bases and J dropped 3 bases, with 26 bases sitting between them. From germline, CDR1 is MDHEN and CDR2 SYDVKM. The CDR3 has 18 amino acids.

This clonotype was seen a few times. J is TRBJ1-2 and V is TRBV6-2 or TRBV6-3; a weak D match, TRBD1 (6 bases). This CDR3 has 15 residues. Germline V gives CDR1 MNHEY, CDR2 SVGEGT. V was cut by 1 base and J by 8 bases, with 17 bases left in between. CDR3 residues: CASSYLGGRAEGYTF. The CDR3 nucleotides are TGTGCCAGCAGTTACTTGGGGGGGCGCGCAGAAGGCTACACCTTC.

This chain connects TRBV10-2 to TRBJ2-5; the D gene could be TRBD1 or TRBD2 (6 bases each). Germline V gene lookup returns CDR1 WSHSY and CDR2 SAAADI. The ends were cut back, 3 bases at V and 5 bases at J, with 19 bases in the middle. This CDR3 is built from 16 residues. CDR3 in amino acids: CASSDHLGGLEETQYF. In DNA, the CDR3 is TGCGCCAGCAGTGATCATCTTGGGGGGCTGGAGGAGACCCAGTACTTC.

CDR3 sequence reads: CASSVGPFTGELFF. The CDR3 region has the DNA TGTGCCAGTAGTGTGGGTCCTTTCACCGGGGAGCTGTTTTTT. The chain joins TRBV19 to TRBJ2-2, with D uncertain. Germline V gene sequence: CDR1 LNHDA, CDR2 SQIVND (reference sequence). V was clipped by 5 bases and J by 4 bases, with 11 bases between them. The CDR3 covers 14 residues. Filled out from reference TRBV19 and TRBJ2-2, the complete variable domain reads DGGITQSPKYLFRKEGQNVTLSCEQNLNHDAMYWYRQDPGQGLRLIYYSQIVNDFQKGDIAEGYSVSREKKESFPLTVTSAQKNPTAFYLCASSVGPFTGELFFGEGSRLTVL.

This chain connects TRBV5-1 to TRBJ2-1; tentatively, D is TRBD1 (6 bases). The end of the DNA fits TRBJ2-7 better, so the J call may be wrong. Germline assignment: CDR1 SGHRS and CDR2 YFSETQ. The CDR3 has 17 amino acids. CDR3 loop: CASSLQGWDNSYNEQYF. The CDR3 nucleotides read TGCGCCAGCAGCTTGCAGGGTTGGGACAACTCCTACAATGAGCAGTACTTC.

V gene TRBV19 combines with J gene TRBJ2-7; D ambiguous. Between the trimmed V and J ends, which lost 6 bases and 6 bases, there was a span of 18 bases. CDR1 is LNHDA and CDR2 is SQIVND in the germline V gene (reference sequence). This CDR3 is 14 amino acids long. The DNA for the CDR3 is TGTGCCAGTAGACCGGGCCTCAACAAGGGCGAGCAGTACTTC. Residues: CASRPGLNKGEQYF. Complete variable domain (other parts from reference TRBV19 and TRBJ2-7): DGGITQSPKYLFRKEGQNVTLSCEQNLNHDAMYWYRQDPGQGLRLIYYSQIVNDFQKGDIAEGYSVSREKKESFPLTVTSAQKNPTAFYLCASRPGLNKGEQYFGPGTRLTVT.

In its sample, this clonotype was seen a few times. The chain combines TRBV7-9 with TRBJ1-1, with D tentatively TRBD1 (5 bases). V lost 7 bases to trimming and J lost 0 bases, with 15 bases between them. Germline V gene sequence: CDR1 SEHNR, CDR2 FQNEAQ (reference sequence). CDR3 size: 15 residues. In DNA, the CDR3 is TGTGCCAGCACCATAGTGCAGGGAATGAACACTGAAGCTTTCTTT. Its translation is CASTIVQGMNTEAFF. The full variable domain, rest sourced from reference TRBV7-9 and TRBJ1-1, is DTGVSQNPRHKITKRGQNVTFRCDPISEHNRLYWYRQTLGQGPEFLTYFQNEAQLEKSRLLSDRFSAERPKGSFSTLEIQRTEQGDSAMYLCASTIVQGMNTEAFFGQGTRLTVV.

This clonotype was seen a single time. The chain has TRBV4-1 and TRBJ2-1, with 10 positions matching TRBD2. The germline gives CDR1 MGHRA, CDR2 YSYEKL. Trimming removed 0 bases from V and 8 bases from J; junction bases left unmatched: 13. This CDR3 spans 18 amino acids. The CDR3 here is CASSQDLTSGADGDEQFF. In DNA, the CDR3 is TGCGCCAGCAGCCAAGATCTAACTAGCGGGGCTGACGGTGATGAGCAGTTCTTC.

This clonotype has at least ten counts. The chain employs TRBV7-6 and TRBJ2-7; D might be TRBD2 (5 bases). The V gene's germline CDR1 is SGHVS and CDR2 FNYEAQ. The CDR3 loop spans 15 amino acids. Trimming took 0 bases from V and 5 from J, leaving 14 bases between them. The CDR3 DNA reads TGTGCCAGCAGCTTAGCGGAGAGGGTTGTGGACGAGCAGTACTTC. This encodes CASSLAERVVDEQYF.

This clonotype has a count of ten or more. CDR3 protein: CSAPVGRLHPLSYGYTF. DNA for the CDR3: TGCAGTGCCCCGGTAGGCAGGCTCCATCCACTTAGCTATGGCTACACCTTC. The chain recombines TRBV20-1 with TRBJ1-2; D is undetermined. Trimming cost V 6 bases and J 4 bases, with 27 bases left between them. The CDR3 spans 17 residues. The germline V gene encodes CDR1 DFQATT and CDR2 SNEGSKA (reference sequence).

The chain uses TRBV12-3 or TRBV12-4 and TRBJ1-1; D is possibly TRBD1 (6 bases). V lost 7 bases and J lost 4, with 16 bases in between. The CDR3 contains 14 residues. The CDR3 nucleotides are TGTGCCAGCATTCTACAGGGTCTGGGCACTGAAGCTTTCTTT. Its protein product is CASILQGLGTEAFF.

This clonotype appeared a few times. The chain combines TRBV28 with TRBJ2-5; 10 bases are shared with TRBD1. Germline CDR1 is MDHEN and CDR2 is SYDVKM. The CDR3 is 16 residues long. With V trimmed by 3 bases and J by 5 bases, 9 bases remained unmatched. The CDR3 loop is CASSFSGTGVFETQYF. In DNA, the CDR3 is TGTGCCAGCAGTTTCTCCGGGACAGGGGTTTTCGAGACCCAGTACTTC.

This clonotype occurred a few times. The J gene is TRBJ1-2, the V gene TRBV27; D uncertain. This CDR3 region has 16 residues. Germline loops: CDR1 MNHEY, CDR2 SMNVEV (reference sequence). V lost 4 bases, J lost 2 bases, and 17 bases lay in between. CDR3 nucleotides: TGTGCCAGCAGTTCCGCTGGGCAGACCTTAAACTATGGCTACACCTTC. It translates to CASSSAGQTLNYGYTF.

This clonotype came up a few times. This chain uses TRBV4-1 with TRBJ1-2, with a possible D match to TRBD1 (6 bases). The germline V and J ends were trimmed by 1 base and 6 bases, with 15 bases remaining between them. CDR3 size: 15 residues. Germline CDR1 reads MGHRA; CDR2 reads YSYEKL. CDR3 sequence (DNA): TGCGCCAGCAGCCAAGTAAGGGGGAAAAGTAATGGCTACACCTTC. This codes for CASSQVRGKSNGYTF.

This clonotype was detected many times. CDR3 nucleotides: TGTGCCAGCAGCTTAAAGTTGGGCCAGGGAGGCAATCAGCCCCAGCATTTT. This sequence encodes CASSLKLGQGGNQPQHF. This chain connects TRBV7-3 to TRBJ1-5, with TRBD1 as a possible D gene (5 bases). CDR1 is SGHTA, CDR2 FQGTGA, per germline. The CDR3 length is 17 residues. Trimming left V 1 base short and J 2 bases short, with 15 bases between.

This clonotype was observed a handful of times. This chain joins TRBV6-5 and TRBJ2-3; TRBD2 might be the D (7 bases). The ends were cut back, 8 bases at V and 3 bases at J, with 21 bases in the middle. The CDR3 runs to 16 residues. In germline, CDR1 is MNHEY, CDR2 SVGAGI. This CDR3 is CASPLRGGLRTDTQYF. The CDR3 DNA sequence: TGTGCCAGCCCCCTGAGGGGGGGCCTCAGAACAGATACGCAGTATTTT.

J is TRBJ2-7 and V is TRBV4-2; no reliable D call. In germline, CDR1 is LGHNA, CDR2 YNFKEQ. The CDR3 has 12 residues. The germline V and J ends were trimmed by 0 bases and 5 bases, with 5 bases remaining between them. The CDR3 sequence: CASSQEANEQYF. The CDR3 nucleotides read TGTGCCAGCAGCCAAGAGGCGAACGAGCAGTACTTC.

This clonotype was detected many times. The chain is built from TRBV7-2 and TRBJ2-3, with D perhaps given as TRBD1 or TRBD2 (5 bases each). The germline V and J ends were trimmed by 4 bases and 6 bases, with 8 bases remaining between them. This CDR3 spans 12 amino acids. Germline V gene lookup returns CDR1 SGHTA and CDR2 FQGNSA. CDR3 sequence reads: CASSWDLDTQYF. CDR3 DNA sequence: TGTGCCAGCAGCTGGGACCTGGATACGCAGTATTTT.

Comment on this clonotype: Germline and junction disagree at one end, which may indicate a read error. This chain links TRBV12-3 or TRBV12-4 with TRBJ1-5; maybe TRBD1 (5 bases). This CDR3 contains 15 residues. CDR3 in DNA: TGTGCCAACAGTTTAGGTATCTTGGGGGATCAGCCCCAGCATTTT. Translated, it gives CANSLGILGDQPQHF.